The clone carrying this T cell receptor beta chain was recorded only once. This specimen belongs to a study of blood T cell repertoires in COVID-19. Per the study methods: Reference gene primers were amplified, and this amplification served to estimate nucleated cell counts. Sequencing used immunoSEQ multiplex PCR; TCRdb keeps in-frame clones, though not all of them. Clone size and V and J calls were adopted from that table, with D and trimming inferred from the DNA. The sample records about 200,000 clones, about 78% being singletons. This CDR3 comprises 14 residues. Germline V gene lookup returns CDR1 SGHRS and CDR2 YFSETQ. V gave up 2 bases and J gave up 6 bases; unmatched junction bases: 3.

The sample taken for sequencing was peripheral blood. This receptor was taken from a woman in her seventies with acute or convalescent COVID-19. The chain has TRBV5-1 and TRBJ2-2, with 8 bases fitting TRBD1. CDR3 DNA sequence: TGCGCCAGCAGCTTTGCAGGGGGCCCCGGGGAGCTGTTTTTT. It translates to CASSFAGGPGELFF.